This record concerns one TCR beta chain sequence. The specificity of this receptor is unknown. No qualities accompany the bases; no much larger clone lies one base away. Sequences MNHEY (CDR1) and SMNVEV (CDR2) are obtained from the germline V gene (reference sequence). Deletion took 10 bases off V and 3 bases off J, with a span of 18 bases between the germline ends. The CDR3 contains 14 residues, cysteine and phenylalanine counted. Of the read, only the CDR3 DNA is kept; its 42 bases are in frame from base 1. These data originate in a study of cytomegalovirus exposure and HLA in healthy donors (dated by TCRdb to about 2017). About the investigation overall: An earlier analysis of around 600 of the donors reported more than 250 Gb of sequence data and 117 million unique TCR beta sequences from some 180 million T cells. Genome-wide SNP genotypes for about three fifths of the 666 donors were used in a later genetic analysis, which treated that subset as a discovery cohort. Of the 300 to 500 genotyped donors, approximately 80% were placed in the genetic ancestry cluster associated with self-reported Caucasian donors. Besides the first cohort of roughly 700 subjects, a separate validation cohort made up of 120 different subjects was used. Every repertoire in the discovery cohort had been generated on one and the same sequencing platform. Roughly 300 gigabases of sequencing data and around 80 million unique TCR sequences made up an early release that covered around 640 HLA-typed donors. Because of strong linkage in the cohort, roughly five DR-DQ haplotypes were treated as single units for association and clustering. HLA typing covered class I and class II loci at four-digit resolution. Typing coverage differed by locus: A, B, C, DRB1 and DQB1 were typed in roughly 620-630 donors, DQA1 in 522, DPA1 in 600 to 610, and DPB1 in 400 to 490. Across some 400 genotyped donors of the cohort, an average of approximately 240,000 unique TCR beta nucleotide sequences per donor were sequenced, and roughly a sixth of those sequences were non-productive. Using immunosequencing, the study profiled T cell repertoires from about 620 subjects and related those repertoires to cytomegalovirus serostatus. To study patterns of TCR occurrence, a later analysis re-analyzed previously published TCR beta repertoires from 500 to 850 donors and added high-resolution HLA genotyping. To predict cytomegalovirus infection status, the study combined high-throughput TCR immunosequencing, statistical association of individual TCRs with disease status, and machine learning. Donor age, sex, ethnicity and CMV serostatus were collected together with the repertoire data. The aim of the study was to test whether cataloging public T cell receptors could identify signatures of past pathogen exposure. The later analysis used no new phenotypic data to find candidate immune exposures, relying instead on TCR beta sequences and their occurrence across donors. An earlier analysis of 587 of the donors used high-throughput TCR beta sequencing to judge whether each TCR beta V gene segment behaved as functional or pseudogenic. General findings and caveats noted by the study authors: A group of highly shared sequence variants was considered likely to be a technical artifact of the sequencing pipeline. Linkage disequilibrium might explain the correlated functional status among segregating V segments, but an unknown experimental factor could not be ruled out. Only TCR beta chains were sequenced in this cohort, and the absence of alpha or paired-chain data limited detectable features. An earlier analysis of approximately 570 of the donors showed that most TCR beta V segments appeared in productive rearrangements either about 87% or about 30% of the time, which broadly matched IMGT annotations. In a later genetic analysis, fewer N-insertions in productive TCRs were reported among donors in an Asian-associated ancestry cluster than the approximately 670-donor mean. Because HLA typing was missing for some donors at each locus, association tests included only the typed subset. According to a later analysis, TCR association rates differed among HLA loci, with DRB1 alleles showing the most associated TCRs and HLA-C alleles showing the fewest. Some IMGT-functional V segments, including TRBV6-2 and TRBV6-3, could not be distinguished by the 87-base-pair reads and were therefore excluded. The classifier was reported to diagnose cytomegalovirus status with high specificity and sensitivity in both the original cohort and the validation cohort. Immune exposure information for the cohort was limited to CMV serostatus. In a later analysis, HLA-associated TCR beta chains were found to be more clonally expanded and to have lower generation probabilities than equally common non-associated chains. According to a later analysis, most CMV-associated TCR beta chains appeared to be HLA-restricted, and the HLA associations seemed to be driven largely by CMV exposure. Three of the identified cytomegalovirus-associated TCR beta chains were confirmed in vitro to be specific for cytomegalovirus antigens. The study gave a list of under 200 TCR beta chains associated with cytomegalovirus. Presence/absence analyses assumed roughly uniform sequencing depth across donors, an assumption that may not hold. When HLA alleles, especially DR and DQ, strongly co-occurred, attributing TCR associations to individual alleles was difficult. The earlier analysis of 587 of the donors excluded roughly 17 rarely observed V segments, including chromosome 9 orphons, because counts were too low. A further reported finding was that TCR beta sequences accurately predicted the HLA-A and HLA-B alleles for most subjects in the first cohort. In a later analysis, 15,000 to 20,000 TCR beta sequences were associated with specific HLA alleles at a false discovery rate of 0.05. A later genetic analysis associated a missense DCLRE1C variant with V-gene and J-gene trimming of TCR beta chains, and an independent cohort replicated the association. Across donors, most TCR sequences were observed very rarely, whereas some public TCRs were present in many individuals. According to the authors, the approach could potentially be generalized to other disease states and immunological phenotypes. Several of the top co-occurrence clusters appeared to be linked to parvovirus B19, influenza, CMV and Epstein-Barr virus, according to a later analysis.

Preparation of the library involved the immunoSEQ multiplex PCR assay. For the multiplex PCR, a mixture combining 60 forward primers for TCR Vbeta segments and 13 reverse primers for TCR Jbeta segments was used. Amplification of the CDR3 region of rearranged TCR beta genes was performed with a multiplex PCR assay on genomic DNA. Amplified TCR beta libraries were sequenced as 87-base-pair reads on the Illumina HiSeq System. As for the original processing: Across the roughly 700 repertoires, a later analysis counted tens of millions of unique TCR beta chains, roughly 11 million of which were shared by at least two donors. To remove PCR and sequencing errors, raw reads were error-corrected and collapsed into unique sequences using a nearest-neighbor algorithm that merged closely related sequences. CDR3 sequences were aligned to IMGT reference sequences to assign V, D and J gene segments. Each retained sequence needed at least a six-nucleotide match to both a V gene segment and a J gene segment. A rearrangement counted as productive if the CDR3 had no stop codons and remained in frame with V and J, and every other rearrangement counted as non-productive. Following IMGT convention, CDR3 was defined as the stretch from the second conserved V-encoded cysteine up to the conserved J-encoded phenylalanine. The earlier analysis of 587 of the donors excluded sequences that lacked an unambiguous match to a single V gene segment. An earlier analysis of a few hundred of the donors classified V segments as functional when productive rearrangements were above 56.7% and as segregating when the standard deviation between donors was above 5%. A statistical classification framework was developed to diagnose cytomegalovirus status using the catalog of TCR beta chain sequences. In a later analysis, TCR nucleotide sequences were compared against IMGT/GENE-DB human TR gene sequences so that V and J genes could be assigned. A later analysis assigned CDR3 sequences and most-parsimonious VDJ recombination scenarios with the TCRdist pipeline. In a later analysis, each TCR beta chain was defined by its CDR3 amino acid sequence together with its V-gene family, and reads without a unique V-gene family were excluded. To address suspected cross-contamination and a sequencing artifact, a later analysis removed 592 highly shared, low-generation-probability nucleotide sequences. In a later analysis, a clonal expansion index was calculated for each public chain from normalized within-repertoire ranks of inferred template counts. In a later analysis, generation probabilities were computed using a VDJ recombination model fitted to out-of-frame rearrangements, and the results were checked against IGoR. A later analysis scored TCR-TCR, TCR-HLA and TCR-CMV co-occurrence with hypergeometric tests, applying a repertoire-size bias correction to TCR pairs. In a later analysis, false discovery rates were estimated by permuting HLA or CMV assignments 20 times. In a later analysis, co-occurring TCRs were grouped with DBSCAN, and TCRdist sequence similarity was added when clustering was performed within HLA-allele-positive subsets. Repertoires with fewer than 30,000 or more than 120,000 public chains, plus five repertoires with anomalous nucleotide sharing, were excluded from co-occurrence clustering. TCRdb stores this immuneACCESS table with in-frame sequences only. Part of the clones is absent; in the studies checked, under half of the shortfall reflects unresolved V genes, and no reason is known for the rest. V, J and clone size derive from that table, while D and trimming were established from the DNA sequence. This sample lists approximately 140,000 clones; 70% to 80% were detected once. 3.5% of the sample rests with the top ten.

The cohort consisted of more than 650 healthy bone marrow donors. All cohort members were sampled while nominally healthy, although unrecorded immune exposures were likely present. CMV serostatus was positive for 250 to 300 and negative for about half of the roughly 700 cohort members, and was not recorded for this donor. A peripheral blood sample was collected from each donor, and TCR beta sequencing was performed on peripheral blood mononuclear cells. The Qiagen DNeasy Blood Extraction Kit was used to extract genomic DNA from the blood cell samples. The V gene is TRBV27 and the J gene is TRBJ1-2, and the D gene may be TRBD1, 6 bases matching. This TCR came from a human donor in good health. What was sequenced was PBMCs. The DNA sequence is TGTGCCACCCGGGGAGGGGGAGTAGACTATGGCTACACCTTC. This codes for CATRGGGVDYGYTF.